One sample yielded the 27 T cell receptor beta chains listed below, sequenced in a study of cytomegalovirus exposure and HLA in healthy donors. The PCR used 60 Vbeta and 13 Jbeta primers. Profiling relied on immunoSEQ multiplex PCR, and the TCRdb table lists in-frame clones only, not all of them. The data contain about 120,000 clones, around 81% of them singletons. Specimen: PBMCs. These receptor sequences come from a woman in her twenties or thirties in good health and CMV-seronegative.

The genes are TRBV5-4 and TRBJ2-7; possible D gene TRBD2, 6 bases. Between the trimmed V and J ends, which lost 3 bases and 7 bases, there was a span of 8 bases. The CDR3 sequence is 11 residues long. Germline V gene lookup returns CDR1 SGHNT and CDR2 YYREEE (reference sequence). DNA for the CDR3: TGTGCCAGCAGCTGGGGAGGAGAGCAGTACTTC. Translation gives CASSWGGEQYF.

CDR3 sequence: CASSSTGQFPNQLFF. The CDR3 coding sequence is TGTGCCAGCAGTTCCACCGGACAGTTCCCAAATCAACTGTTTTTT. The chain couples TRBV27 to TRBJ1-4; a weak D match, TRBD1 (6 bases). V lost 4 bases and J lost 12, with 21 bases in between. CDR1 MNHEY and CDR2 SMNVEV come from the germline V gene (reference sequence). The length of the CDR3 is 15 residues.

The gene calls are TRBV6-5 and TRBJ1-2; no definite D call. V was pared by 3 bases and J by 4 bases, with 6 bases between. Germline assignment: CDR1 MNHEY and CDR2 SVGAGI. This CDR3 region has 12 residues. The CDR3 bases are TGTGCCAGCAGTTATCCGGGCTATGGCTACACCTTC. The encoded protein is CASSYPGYGYTF.

This chain uses TRBV27 with TRBJ2-7; D may be TRBD1 (5 bases). Trimming removed 3 bases at V and 0 bases at J, with 9 bases between. The CDR3 extends over 14 amino acids. The germline CDR1 and CDR2 sequences are MNHEY and SMNVEV (reference sequence). The CDR3 region is CASSLQGGSYEQYF. As DNA, the CDR3 is TGTGCCAGCAGTTTGCAGGGTGGCTCCTACGAGCAGTACTTC.

This chain links TRBV11-2 with TRBJ2-6; TRBD2 might be the D (6 bases). This CDR3 spans 16 amino acids. The germline V and J ends were trimmed by 1 base and 3 bases, with 10 bases remaining between them. CDR1 is SGHAT and CDR2 is FQNNGV in the germline V gene. For the CDR3, the DNA is TGTGCCAGCAGCTTAGTGGGGGGACGTGGGGCCAACGTCCTGACTTTC. Translated: CASSLVGGRGANVLTF.

As regards this clone: The sample contains more than one DNA sequence encoding this CDR3. The chain is built from TRBV9 and TRBJ2-3, with 7 nucleotides matching TRBD1. The CDR3 runs 15 residues. V trimming: 5 bases; J trimming: 1 base; junction bases outside the gene matches: 7. Germline CDR1 SGDLS, CDR2 YYNGEE. CDR3: CASRSWTGRTDTQYF. CDR3 sequence (DNA): TGTGCCAGCAGAAGTTGGACAGGACGCACAGATACGCAGTATTTT. Using reference TRBV9 and TRBJ2-3 for the parts outside the CDR3, the full variable domain is DSGVTQTPKHLITATGQRVTLRCSPRSGDLSVYWYQQSLDQGLQFLIQYYNGEERAKGNILERFSAQQFPDLHSELNLSSLELGDSALYFCASRSWTGRTDTQYFGPGTRLTVL.

V usage is TRBV18 and J usage is TRBJ2-3; the match to TRBD2 covers 11 bases. CDR1 is KGHSH and CDR2 is LQKENI in the germline V gene. After removal of 3 bases from V and 0 bases from J, the junction contained 8 bases not matched to a gene. CDR3 length: 18 residues. The CDR3 DNA reads as TGTGCCAGCTCACCTCCTCCGGGACTAGCGGCGAGCACAGATACGCAGTATTTT. Translation gives CASSPPPGLAASTDTQYF.

This clone was seen once. The rearrangement uses TRBV9 and TRBJ1-6; TRBD1 might be the D (5 bases). Trimming cost V 0 bases and J 9 bases, with 13 bases left between them. The germline gives CDR1 SGDLS, CDR2 YYNGEE. The CDR3 is 15 residues long. The CDR3 loop is CASSVDSRDSSPLHF. DNA of the CDR3: TGTGCCAGCAGCGTAGACAGCAGGGATTCTTCACCCCTCCACTTT. Drawing the rest from reference TRBV9 and TRBJ1-6, the complete variable domain is DSGVTQTPKHLITATGQRVTLRCSPRSGDLSVYWYQQSLDQGLQFLIQYYNGEERAKGNILERFSAQQFPDLHSELNLSSLELGDSALYFCASSVDSRDSSPLHFGNGTRLTVT.

The V call is TRBV27, the J call TRBJ2-2; 9 bases line up with TRBD2. The CDR3 runs to 13 residues. Germline lookup yields CDR1 MNHEY and CDR2 SMNVEV (reference sequence). V shed 6 bases, J shed 9 bases, and the junction held 5 bases outside the gene matches. The CDR3: CASRREGPRELFF. The CDR3 bases are TGTGCCAGCAGGCGGGAGGGCCCGCGGGAGCTGTTTTTT.

The V gene is TRBV4-2, the J gene TRBJ2-3, with 9 bases that match TRBD2. The CDR3 consists of 15 residues. V lost 0 bases, J lost 11 bases, and 9 bases stayed unmatched. CDR1 and CDR2 from the germline V gene are LGHNA and YNFKEQ. CDR3 coding DNA: TGTGCCAGCAGCCAAGATCTGGCTAGCGGGATGGTGCAGTATTTT. Encoded protein: CASSQDLASGMVQYF.

In this sample, this clone turned up once. This chain's CDR3 is CASSIAQTPGGLAGVGETQYF. CDR3 DNA: TGTGCCAGTAGTATAGCCCAAACCCCCGGAGGACTAGCGGGAGTAGGAGAGACCCAGTACTTC. The chain combines TRBV19 with TRBJ2-5; TRBD2 matches at 13 bases. Trimming took 1 base from V and 4 from J; bases not matched to a gene: 18. Germline V gives CDR1 LNHDA, CDR2 SQIVND (reference sequence). The CDR3 contains 21 residues.

The chain joins TRBV7-9 to TRBJ1-4; 8 positions match TRBD1. Germline values: CDR1 SEHNR, CDR2 FQNEAQ (reference sequence). The CDR3 has 15 amino acids. Trimming removed 5 bases from V and 4 bases from J; junction bases left unmatched: 6. CDR3 loop: CASSPGQGGNEKLFF. CDR3 nucleotides: TGTGCCAGCAGCCCCGGACAGGGTGGTAATGAAAAACTGTTTTTT. The full variable domain, rest sourced from reference TRBV7-9 and TRBJ1-4, is DTGVSQNPRHKITKRGQNVTFRCDPISEHNRLYWYRQTLGQGPEFLTYFQNEAQLEKSRLLSDRFSAERPKGSFSTLEIQRTEQGDSAMYLCASSPGQGGNEKLFFGSGTQLSVL.

This chain links TRBV28 with TRBJ2-3; D may be TRBD2 (6 bases). V was clipped by 6 bases and J by 1 base, with 11 bases between them. Germline assignment: CDR1 MDHEN and CDR2 SYDVKM. CDR3 length: 14 residues. The CDR3 loop is CASRPGLGTDTQYF. The CDR3 DNA follows: TGTGCCAGCAGACCGGGACTTGGCACAGATACGCAGTATTTT. Combining the CDR3 with reference TRBV28 and TRBJ2-3 gives the whole variable domain DVKVTQSSRYLVKRTGEKVFLECVQDMDHENMFWYRQDPGLGLRLIYFSYDVKMKEKGDIPEGYSVSREKKERFSLILESASTNQTSMYLCASRPGLGTDTQYFGPGTRLTVL.

The V gene is TRBV4-3, the J gene TRBJ1-2; tentatively, D is TRBD1 (5 bases). The length of the CDR3 is 13 residues. The germline V gene encodes CDR1 LGHNA and CDR2 YSLEER. V was trimmed by 4 bases and J by 7 bases, leaving 13 bases between them. The CDR3 is CASSRTQESGYTF. CDR3 nucleotides: TGCGCCAGCAGCCGGACACAGGAGTCTGGCTACACCTTC.

This chain uses TRBV28 with TRBJ2-3; 8 positions match TRBD1. The trim removed 5 bases at V and 2 bases at J, leaving 6 bases unmatched. The length of the CDR3 is 15 residues. CDR1 is MDHEN, CDR2 SYDVKM, per germline. The CDR3 sequence is CASSIRQGSTDTQYF. Here the CDR3 DNA reads TGTGCCAGCAGTATCCGACAGGGGTCCACAGATACGCAGTATTTT. Complete variable domain (other parts from reference TRBV28 and TRBJ2-3): DVKVTQSSRYLVKRTGEKVFLECVQDMDHENMFWYRQDPGLGLRLIYFSYDVKMKEKGDIPEGYSVSREKKERFSLILESASTNQTSMYLCASSIRQGSTDTQYFGPGTRLTVL.

The chain joins TRBV28 to TRBJ2-1; D might be TRBD2 (7 bases). The CDR3 contains 15 residues. V lost 10 bases and J lost 0, with 16 bases in between. CDR1 is MDHEN, CDR2 SYDVKM, per germline. The CDR3, as DNA: TGTGCCACTAAAAGCGGGACAAGCTCCTACAATGAGCAGTTCTTC. Translating it yields CATKSGTSSYNEQFF.

J is TRBJ2-7 and V is TRBV28; unclear D gene. V was pared by 6 bases and J by 3 bases, with 6 bases between. The CDR3 contains 11 residues. The V gene's germline CDR1 is MDHEN and CDR2 SYDVKM. The chain's CDR3 is CASRGVYEQYF. As DNA, the CDR3 is TGTGCCAGCAGAGGAGTCTACGAGCAGTACTTC.

This rearrangement joins TRBV28 to TRBJ1-5; a possible D gene is TRBD1 (5 bases). The CDR3 covers 15 residues. V was clipped by 6 bases and J by 8 bases, with 20 bases between them. Germline lookup yields CDR1 MDHEN and CDR2 SYDVKM. This CDR3 reads CASSKNTGPWEPQHF. The CDR3 DNA reads as TGTGCCAGCAGCAAAAATACAGGTCCCTGGGAGCCCCAGCATTTT. The complete variable domain, with remaining parts taken from reference TRBV28 and TRBJ1-5, reads DVKVTQSSRYLVKRTGEKVFLECVQDMDHENMFWYRQDPGLGLRLIYFSYDVKMKEKGDIPEGYSVSREKKERFSLILESASTNQTSMYLCASSKNTGPWEPQHFGDGTRLSIL.

This chain links TRBV7-8 with TRBJ1-2; weak D call: TRBD1 (5 bases). The CDR3 sequence is 13 residues long. Germline CDR1 and CDR2: SGHVS and FQNEAQ. V shed 3 bases and J shed 2 bases, with 7 bases lying between them. The CDR3 sequence: CASSLNRNYGYTF. The CDR3 coding sequence is TGTGCCAGCAGCTTGAACAGGAACTATGGCTACACCTTC.

V and J are TRBV11-2 and TRBJ1-2; D possibly corresponds to TRBD1 (6 bases). The CDR3 length is 14 residues. Germline V gene data show CDR1 as SGHAT and CDR2 as FQNNGV. V lost 5 bases and J 4 bases, leaving 14 bases between the germline ends. CDR3 DNA sequence: TGTGCCAGCAGCCGAGGCGGGGGCGTCTATGGCTACACCTTC. Translating it yields CASSRGGGVYGYTF.

J is TRBJ1-2 and V is TRBV5-1; maybe TRBD1 (5 bases). Deletions cut 0 bases from V and 0 bases from J, with 9 bases between. Germline V gene data show CDR1 as SGHRS and CDR2 as YFSETQ. The CDR3 spans 15 residues. The CDR3 DNA follows: TGCGCCAGCAGCTTGGTGGCCAGGGCTAACTATGGCTACACCTTC. Translated: CASSLVARANYGYTF.

The genes are TRBV30 and TRBJ2-5; D perhaps matches TRBD2 (5 bases). The germline CDR1 and CDR2 sequences are GTSNPN and SVGIG (reference sequence). The CDR3 covers 11 residues. The V and J ends lost 4 bases and 7 bases respectively, with 10 bases between them. The CDR3 DNA follows: TGTGCCTGGAAACCCGCGGGGACCCAGTACTTC. Translation gives CAWKPAGTQYF.

CDR3 residues: CASSLGQGASGTYEQYF. CDR3 coding DNA: TGCGCCAGCAGTCTCGGGCAGGGCGCTAGCGGGACCTACGAGCAGTACTTC. The chain combines TRBV10-2 with TRBJ2-7; 9 nucleotides align to TRBD2. CDR1 WSHSY and CDR2 SAAADI come from the germline V gene. Trimming cost V 5 bases and J 2 bases; bases outside gene matches: 13. This CDR3 region has 17 residues.

As DNA, the CDR3 is TGCGCCAGCAGCAAGACAGTAGCCAAAAACATTCAGTACTTC. It specifies CASSKTVAKNIQYF. V usage is TRBV10-1 and J usage is TRBJ2-4, with TRBD1 as a possible D gene (5 bases). The CDR3 extends over 14 amino acids. CDR1 and CDR2 from the germline V gene are WNHNN and SYGVQD (reference sequence). Trimming removed 6 bases at V and 0 bases at J, with 9 bases between.

The rearrangement uses TRBV27 and TRBJ2-7, with 7 bases fitting TRBD2. V trimming: 2 bases; J trimming: 2 bases; junction bases outside the gene matches: 0. CDR3 length: 13 amino acids. CDR1 and CDR2 from the germline V gene are MNHEY and SMNVEV (reference sequence). CDR3 amino acids: CASSLAGAYEQYF. The CDR3 nucleotides read TGTGCCAGCAGTTTAGCGGGAGCCTACGAGCAGTACTTC.

The V gene is TRBV10-2, the J gene TRBJ1-5; 8 nucleotides line up with TRBD1. V lost 5 bases, J lost 6 bases, and 6 bases stayed unmatched. Looked up from germline, CDR1 is WSHSY and CDR2 is SAAADI. The CDR3 runs to 14 residues. The CDR3 here is CASSMTGEGQPQHF. Here the CDR3 DNA reads TGCGCCAGCAGTATGACAGGGGAGGGTCAGCCCCAGCATTTT.

The CDR3, as DNA: TGTGCCAGCAGCTCCACCGAGAACTACGAGCAGTACTTC. As protein: CASSSTENYEQYF. The chain couples TRBV7-9 to TRBJ2-5; D gene uncertain. The end of the DNA is better explained by TRBJ2-7, so the J call may be wrong. The CDR3 loop spans 13 amino acids. The germline CDR1 and CDR2 sequences are SEHNR and FQNEAQ (reference sequence).